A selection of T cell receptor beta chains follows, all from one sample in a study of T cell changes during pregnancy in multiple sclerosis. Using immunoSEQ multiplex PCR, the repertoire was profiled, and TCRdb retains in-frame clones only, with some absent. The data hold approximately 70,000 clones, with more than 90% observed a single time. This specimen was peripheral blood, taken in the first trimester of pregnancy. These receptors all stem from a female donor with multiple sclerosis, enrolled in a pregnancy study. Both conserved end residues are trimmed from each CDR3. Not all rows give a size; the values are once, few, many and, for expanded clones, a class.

CDR3aa: ASSEGTGGYEQY; v_gene: TRBV6-1; abundance: NA; j_gene: TRBJ2-7
CDR3aa: ASSRAGSNQPQH; v_gene: TRBV27; abundance: NA; j_gene: TRBJ1-5
CDR3aa: ASSPSLGRLGGNEKLF; v_gene: TRBV9; abundance: NA; j_gene: TRBJ1-4
CDR3aa: AWSQEQGSSGANVLT; v_gene: TRBV30; abundance: NA; j_gene: TRBJ2-6
CDR3aa: ASSPTSGGGDGKNIQY; v_gene: TRBV5-4; abundance: NA; j_gene: TRBJ2-4
CDR3aa: ASSLPEGGPKY; v_gene: TRBV4-1; abundance: NA; j_gene: TRBJ2-3
CDR3aa: ASSLVAPGRGLGSYGYT; v_gene: TRBV7-9; abundance: NA; j_gene: TRBJ1-2
CDR3aa: ASRVRGLHTQY; v_gene: TRBV28; abundance: NA; j_gene: TRBJ2-3
CDR3aa: ASSLAGVYNSPLH; v_gene: TRBV5-1; abundance: NA; j_gene: TRBJ1-6
CDR3aa: ASGWQGFNQPQH; v_gene: TRBV19; abundance: NA; j_gene: TRBJ1-5
CDR3aa: ASSPAPHRTNTEAF; v_gene: TRBV5-4; abundance: NA; j_gene: TRBJ1-1
CDR3aa: ASSEPGSYEQY; v_gene: TRBV6-1; abundance: NA; j_gene: TRBJ2-7
CDR3aa: ASSQEGGLAGGRTQY; v_gene: TRBV4-2; abundance: many; j_gene: TRBJ2-3
CDR3aa: AGRLGHHEQF; v_gene: TRBV30; abundance: NA; j_gene: TRBJ2-1
CDR3aa: ASGPGHSSYNSPLH; v_gene: TRBV21-1; abundance: NA; j_gene: TRBJ1-6
CDR3aa: ASSLRGAQETQY; v_gene: TRBV5-1; abundance: NA; j_gene: TRBJ2-5
CDR3aa: ASSPPGTGNQETQY; v_gene: TRBV27; abundance: NA; j_gene: TRBJ2-5
CDR3aa: ASSLRGSGANVLT; v_gene: TRBV7-3; abundance: NA; j_gene: TRBJ2-6
CDR3aa: ASSIVNTGGLTEAF; v_gene: TRBV19; abundance: NA; j_gene: TRBJ1-1
CDR3aa: ASSIRAGVNTEAF; v_gene: TRBV19; abundance: NA; j_gene: TRBJ1-1
CDR3aa: ASSRGQGSEKLF; v_gene: TRBV5-5; abundance: NA; j_gene: TRBJ1-4
CDR3aa: ASRPTGNYGYT; v_gene: TRBV9; abundance: medium-sized; j_gene: TRBJ1-2
CDR3aa: ASSLDRGGTDTQY; v_gene: TRBV4-1; abundance: NA; j_gene: TRBJ2-3
CDR3aa: ASSLDSAGEQF; v_gene: TRBV7-9; abundance: NA; j_gene: TRBJ2-1
CDR3aa: ASSPPGQVNEKLF; v_gene: TRBV6-6; abundance: NA; j_gene: TRBJ1-4
CDR3aa: ASSARQGSGNTIY; v_gene: TRBV14; abundance: NA; j_gene: TRBJ1-3
CDR3aa: ASSLDRKGSIQNIQY; v_gene: TRBV7-2; abundance: NA; j_gene: TRBJ2-4
CDR3aa: ASSQEITGGYQPQH; v_gene: TRBV4-1; abundance: NA; j_gene: TRBJ1-5
CDR3aa: ASSPEGVGMLEQY; v_gene: TRBV4-1; abundance: NA; j_gene: TRBJ2-7
CDR3aa: ASSVGGTQY; v_gene: TRBV6-1; abundance: NA; j_gene: TRBJ2-3
CDR3aa: ASSPNSIQNQPQH; v_gene: TRBV2; abundance: NA; j_gene: TRBJ1-5
CDR3aa: AWSANGGRYTEAF; v_gene: TRBV30; abundance: NA; j_gene: TRBJ1-1
CDR3aa: ASTTSGRPPGELF; v_gene: TRBV27; abundance: NA; j_gene: TRBJ2-2
CDR3aa: ASSRRTGPDPNYGYT; v_gene: TRBV14; abundance: NA; j_gene: TRBJ1-2
CDR3aa: ASRLGVSGSPLH; v_gene: TRBV6-5; abundance: NA; j_gene: TRBJ1-6
CDR3aa: ASSRGIQTGELF; v_gene: TRBV18; abundance: NA; j_gene: TRBJ2-2
CDR3aa: ASRRTSSYNEQF; v_gene: TRBV7-8; abundance: NA; j_gene: TRBJ2-1
CDR3aa: ASSLGFLGGEQF; v_gene: TRBV5-5; abundance: NA; j_gene: TRBJ2-1
CDR3aa: AWSVGQHTEAF; v_gene: TRBV30; abundance: NA; j_gene: TRBJ1-1
CDR3aa: AISDQGLSDRDHEQY; v_gene: TRBV10-3; abundance: NA; j_gene: TRBJ2-7
CDR3aa: ASSLGTGVNEQF; v_gene: TRBV27; abundance: NA; j_gene: TRBJ2-1
CDR3aa: ATLGDRGADYT; v_gene: TRBV2; abundance: NA; j_gene: TRBJ1-2
CDR3aa: ASSYPSGRYHEQF; v_gene: TRBV28; abundance: NA; j_gene: TRBJ2-1
CDR3aa: ASSGQGESGELF; v_gene: TRBV25-1; abundance: NA; j_gene: TRBJ2-2
CDR3aa: ASSPRDWPFTDTQY; v_gene: TRBV5-6; abundance: few; j_gene: TRBJ2-3
CDR3aa: ASSLVGGGLAGELF; v_gene: TRBV27; abundance: NA; j_gene: TRBJ2-2
CDR3aa: ASSWAEGLERASSYNEQF; v_gene: TRBV5-1; abundance: NA; j_gene: TRBJ2-1
CDR3aa: SVTGEGQPQH; v_gene: TRBV29-1; abundance: NA; j_gene: TRBJ1-5
CDR3aa: ASSGGTDNSPLH; v_gene: TRBV6-1; abundance: NA; j_gene: TRBJ1-6
CDR3aa: ASSQARGPSGRQF; v_gene: TRBV14; abundance: NA; j_gene: TRBJ2-1
CDR3aa: SVEVGVHEKLF; v_gene: TRBV29-1; abundance: NA; j_gene: TRBJ1-4
CDR3aa: ASSRNSGGATDTQY; v_gene: TRBV5-1; abundance: NA; j_gene: TRBJ2-3